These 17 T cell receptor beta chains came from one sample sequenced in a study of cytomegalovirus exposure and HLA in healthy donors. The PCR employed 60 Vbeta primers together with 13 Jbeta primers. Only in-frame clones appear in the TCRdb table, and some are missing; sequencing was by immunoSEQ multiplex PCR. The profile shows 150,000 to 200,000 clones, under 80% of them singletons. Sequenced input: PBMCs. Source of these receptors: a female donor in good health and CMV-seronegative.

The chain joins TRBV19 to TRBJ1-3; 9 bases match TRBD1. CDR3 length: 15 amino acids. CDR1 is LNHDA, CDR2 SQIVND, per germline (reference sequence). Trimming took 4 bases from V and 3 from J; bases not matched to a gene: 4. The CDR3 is CASSTDRGFGNTIYF. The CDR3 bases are TGTGCCAGTAGTACGGACAGGGGCTTTGGAAACACCATATATTTT.

As DNA, the CDR3 is TGTGCCTGGAGTGTATACAGAACAGGGCCGGTGGGGGACTATGGCTACACCTTC. This gives the protein CAWSVYRTGPVGDYGYTF. The rearrangement uses TRBV30 and TRBJ1-2, with D possibly TRBD1 on 6 matching bases. Trimming shortened V by 0 bases and J by 3 bases, and 23 bases separated the two germline ends. Per the germline V gene, CDR1 is GTSNPN and CDR2 is SVGIG (reference sequence). The CDR3 covers 18 residues.

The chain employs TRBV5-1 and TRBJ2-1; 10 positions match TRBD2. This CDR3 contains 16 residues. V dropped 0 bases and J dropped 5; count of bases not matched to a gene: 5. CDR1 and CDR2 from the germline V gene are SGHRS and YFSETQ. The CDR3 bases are TGCGCCAGCAGCTTGGGTCTAGCGGGGGCTCACAATGAGCAGTTCTTC. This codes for CASSLGLAGAHNEQFF.

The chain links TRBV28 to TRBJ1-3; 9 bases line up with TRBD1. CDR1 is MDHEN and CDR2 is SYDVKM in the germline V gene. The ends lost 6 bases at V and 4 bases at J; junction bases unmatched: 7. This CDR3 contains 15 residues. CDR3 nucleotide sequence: TGTGCCAGCAGGATACAGGGGGCGCGAGGAAACACCATATATTTT. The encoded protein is CASRIQGARGNTIYF.

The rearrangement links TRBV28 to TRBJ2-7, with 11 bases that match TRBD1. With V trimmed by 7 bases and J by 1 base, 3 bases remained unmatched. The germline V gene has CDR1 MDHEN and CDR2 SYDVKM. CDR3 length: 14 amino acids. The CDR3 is CASKGQGDSYEQYF. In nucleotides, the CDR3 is TGTGCCAGCAAGGGACAGGGGGATTCCTACGAGCAGTACTTC.

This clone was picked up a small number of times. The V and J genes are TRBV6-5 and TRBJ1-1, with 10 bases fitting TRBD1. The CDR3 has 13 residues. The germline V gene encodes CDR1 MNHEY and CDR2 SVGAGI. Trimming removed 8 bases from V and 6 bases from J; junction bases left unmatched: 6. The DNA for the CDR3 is TGTGCCAGCCGGGACAGGGGAATTTCTGAAGCTTTCTTT. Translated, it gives CASRDRGISEAFF.

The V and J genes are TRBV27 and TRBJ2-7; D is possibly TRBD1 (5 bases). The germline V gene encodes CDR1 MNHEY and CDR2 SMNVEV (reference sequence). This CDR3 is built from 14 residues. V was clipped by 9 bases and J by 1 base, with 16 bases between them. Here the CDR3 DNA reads TGTGCCAGTAGCCAGGACATCCCATCCTACGAGCAGTACTTC. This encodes CASSQDIPSYEQYF.

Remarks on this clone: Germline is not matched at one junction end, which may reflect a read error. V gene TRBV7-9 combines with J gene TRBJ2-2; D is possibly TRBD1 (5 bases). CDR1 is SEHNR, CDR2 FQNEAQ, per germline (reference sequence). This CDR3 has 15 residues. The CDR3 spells CSSSPLLQDTGELFF. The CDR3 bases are TGTTCCAGCAGCCCGCTCTTACAGGACACCGGGGAGCTGTTTTTT.

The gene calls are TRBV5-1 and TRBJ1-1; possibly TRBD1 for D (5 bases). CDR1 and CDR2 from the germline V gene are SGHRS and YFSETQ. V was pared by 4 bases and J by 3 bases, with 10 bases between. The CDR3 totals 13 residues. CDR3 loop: CASSADTDTEAFF. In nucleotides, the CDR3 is TGCGCCAGCAGCGCGGACACAGACACTGAAGCTTTCTTT.

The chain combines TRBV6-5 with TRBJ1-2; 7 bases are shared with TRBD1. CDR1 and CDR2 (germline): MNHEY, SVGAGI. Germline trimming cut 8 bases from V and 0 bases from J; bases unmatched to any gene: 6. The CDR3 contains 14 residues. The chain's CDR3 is CASGQAAPNYGYTF. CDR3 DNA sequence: TGTGCCAGCGGACAGGCCGCGCCTAACTATGGCTACACCTTC.

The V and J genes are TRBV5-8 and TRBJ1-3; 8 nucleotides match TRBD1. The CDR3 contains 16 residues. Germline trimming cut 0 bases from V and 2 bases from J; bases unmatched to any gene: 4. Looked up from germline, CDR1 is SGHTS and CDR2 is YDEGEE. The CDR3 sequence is CASSLDRGATGNTIYF. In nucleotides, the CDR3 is TGTGCCAGCAGCTTGGACAGGGGGGCAACTGGAAACACCATATATTTT.

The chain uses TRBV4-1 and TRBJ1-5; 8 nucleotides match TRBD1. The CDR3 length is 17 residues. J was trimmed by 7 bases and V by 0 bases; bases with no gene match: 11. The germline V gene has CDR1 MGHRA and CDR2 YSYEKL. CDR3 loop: CASSQDEGQGEWQPQHF. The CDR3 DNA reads TGCGCCAGCAGCCAAGATGAAGGACAGGGCGAGTGGCAGCCCCAGCATTTT.

The CDR3 protein is CASNKGPGEGEKLFF. In DNA form, the CDR3 reads TGTGCCAGCAACAAAGGGCCGGGGGAAGGGGAAAAACTGTTTTTT. The chain recombines TRBV6-1 with TRBJ1-4; a weak D match, TRBD1 (5 bases). Trimming left V 7 bases short and J 8 bases short, with 20 bases between. CDR1 MNHNS and CDR2 SASEGT come from the germline V gene. The CDR3 contains 15 residues.

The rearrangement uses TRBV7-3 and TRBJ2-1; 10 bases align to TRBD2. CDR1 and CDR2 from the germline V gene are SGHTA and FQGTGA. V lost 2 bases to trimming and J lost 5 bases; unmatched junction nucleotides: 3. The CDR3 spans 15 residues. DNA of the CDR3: TGTGCCAGCAGCTTACTAGCGGGGGTCGACAATGAGCAGTTCTTC. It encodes CASSLLAGVDNEQFF.

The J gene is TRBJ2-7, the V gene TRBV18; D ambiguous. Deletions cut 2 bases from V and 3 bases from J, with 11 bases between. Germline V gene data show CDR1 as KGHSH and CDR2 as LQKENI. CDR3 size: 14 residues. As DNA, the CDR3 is TGTGCCAGCTCACCAGGGCCCCTAATCTACGAGCAGTACTTC. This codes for CASSPGPLIYEQYF.

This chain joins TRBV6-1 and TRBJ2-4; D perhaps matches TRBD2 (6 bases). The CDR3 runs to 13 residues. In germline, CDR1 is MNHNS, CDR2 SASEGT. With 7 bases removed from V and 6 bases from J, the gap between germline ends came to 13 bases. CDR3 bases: TGTGCCAGCAAACTAGCCCTATCAAACATTCAGTACTTC. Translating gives CASKLALSNIQYF.

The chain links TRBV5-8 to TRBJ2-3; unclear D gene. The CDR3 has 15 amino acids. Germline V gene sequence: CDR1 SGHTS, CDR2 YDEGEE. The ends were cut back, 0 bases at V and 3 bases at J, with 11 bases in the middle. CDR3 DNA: TGTGCCAGCAGCTTGGTGGCAGGTTATACAGATACGCAGTATTTT. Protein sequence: CASSLVAGYTDTQYF. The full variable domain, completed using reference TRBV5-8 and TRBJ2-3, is EAGVTQSPTHLIKTRGQQATLRCSPISGHTSVYWYQQALGLGLQFLLWYDEGEERNRGNFPPRFSGRQFPNYSSELNVNALELEDSALYLCASSLVAGYTDTQYFGPGTRLTVL.